This TCR beta chain comes out of a study of metastatic and nonmetastatic thyroid tumors. Study information: It was across blood and tumor or nodule tissue from malignant and benign thyroid patients that repertoires were compared.

Concerning this clone: As yet, its antigen is unknown.

None of the patients had undergone any treatment ahead of thyroid surgery. Study processing details: Researchers built a distant-metastasis classifier for papillary thyroid cancer that drew on CDR3 differences across clinicopathological groups. Using MiXCR, TCRdb reanalyzed the PCR reads. The V and J calls here are based on TCRdb, not the publication. The sample records 13,000 or so clones, about 22% being singletons. Study-wide points: According to reports, the diversity of TCR beta was significantly higher in malignant thyroid tumors than in benign nodules, and this held in both blood and tumor samples.

The sample comprised blood. The clonotype was recovered from a male donor with papillary thyroid cancer or a benign thyroid nodule (not recorded which). Some clones in this sample may be carry-over from other donors' samples.

This CDR3 is CASSYSRTWDNEQFF. The CDR3 region has the DNA TGTGCCAGCAGTTACTCACGAACATGGGACAATGAGCAGTTCTTC. This chain links TRBV6-6 with TRBJ2-1; D is ambiguous. Between the trimmed V and J ends, which lost 0 bases and 5 bases, there was a span of 11 bases. The CDR3 runs 15 residues. Germline CDR1 is MNHNY and CDR2 is SVGAGI (reference sequence).